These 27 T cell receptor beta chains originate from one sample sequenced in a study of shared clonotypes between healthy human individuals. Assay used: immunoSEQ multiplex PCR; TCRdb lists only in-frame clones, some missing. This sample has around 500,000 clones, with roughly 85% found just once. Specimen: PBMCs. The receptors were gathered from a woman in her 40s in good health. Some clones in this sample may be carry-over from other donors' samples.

CDR3 loop: CASSESSRAYTF. The CDR3 coding sequence is TGCGCCAGCAGTGAGTCGTCTCGGGCCTACACCTTC. The gene calls are TRBV10-2 and TRBJ1-2; the D is unclear. Trimming stripped 0 bases from V and 10 bases from J, with 9 bases between. This CDR3 comprises 12 residues. Germline V lookup: CDR1 WSHSY, CDR2 SAAADI.

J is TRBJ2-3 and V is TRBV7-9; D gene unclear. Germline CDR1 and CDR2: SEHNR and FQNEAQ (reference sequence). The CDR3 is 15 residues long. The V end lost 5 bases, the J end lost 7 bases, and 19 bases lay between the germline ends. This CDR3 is CASSLKVYGTNTQYF. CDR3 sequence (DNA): TGTGCCAGCAGCCTAAAAGTCTACGGAACAAATACGCAGTATTTT.

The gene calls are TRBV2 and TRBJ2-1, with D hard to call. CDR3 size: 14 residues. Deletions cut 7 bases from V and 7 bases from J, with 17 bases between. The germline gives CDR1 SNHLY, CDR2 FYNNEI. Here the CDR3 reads CASTLVRARNEQFF. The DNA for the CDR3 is TGTGCCAGCACCTTGGTAAGGGCCCGGAATGAGCAGTTCTTC.

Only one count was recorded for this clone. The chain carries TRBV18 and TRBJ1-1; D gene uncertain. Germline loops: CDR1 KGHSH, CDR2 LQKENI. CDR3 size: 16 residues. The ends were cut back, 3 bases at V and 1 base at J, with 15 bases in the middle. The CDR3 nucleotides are TGTGCCAGCTCACCCAGACCGGGTTCTGGGAACACTGAAGCTTTCTTT. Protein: CASSPRPGSGNTEAFF.

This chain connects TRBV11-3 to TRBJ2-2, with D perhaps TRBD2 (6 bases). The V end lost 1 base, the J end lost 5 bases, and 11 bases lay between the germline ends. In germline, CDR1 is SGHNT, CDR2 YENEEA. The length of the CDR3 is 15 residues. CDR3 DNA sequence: TGTGCCAGCAGCTTAGGAGGGACTCTGACCGGGGAGCTGTTTTTT. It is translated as CASSLGGTLTGELFF.

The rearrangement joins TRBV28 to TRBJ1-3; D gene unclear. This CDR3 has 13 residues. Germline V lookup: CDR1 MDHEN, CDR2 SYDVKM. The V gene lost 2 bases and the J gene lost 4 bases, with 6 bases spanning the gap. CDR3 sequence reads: CASSLDGGNTIYF. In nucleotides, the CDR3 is TGTGCCAGCAGTTTAGACGGGGGAAACACCATATATTTT.

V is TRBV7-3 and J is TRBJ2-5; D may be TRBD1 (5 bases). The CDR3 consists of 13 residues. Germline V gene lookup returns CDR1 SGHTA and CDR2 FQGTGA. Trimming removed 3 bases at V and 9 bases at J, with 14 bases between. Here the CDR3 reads CASSLDGQGSQYF. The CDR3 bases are TGTGCCAGCAGCTTGGACGGCCAGGGATCCCAGTACTTC.

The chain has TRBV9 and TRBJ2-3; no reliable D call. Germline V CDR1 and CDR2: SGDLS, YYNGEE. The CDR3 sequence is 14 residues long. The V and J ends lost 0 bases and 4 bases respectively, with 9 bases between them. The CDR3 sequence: CASSVALGSDTQYF. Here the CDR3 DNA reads TGTGCCAGCAGCGTAGCCCTAGGATCAGATACGCAGTATTTT.

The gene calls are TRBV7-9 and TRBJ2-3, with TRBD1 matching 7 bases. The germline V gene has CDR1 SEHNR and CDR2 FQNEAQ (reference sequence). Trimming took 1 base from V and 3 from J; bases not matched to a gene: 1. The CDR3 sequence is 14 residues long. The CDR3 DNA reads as TGTGCCAGCAGCTTAGGGGGACAGACAGATACGCAGTATTTT. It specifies CASSLGGQTDTQYF.

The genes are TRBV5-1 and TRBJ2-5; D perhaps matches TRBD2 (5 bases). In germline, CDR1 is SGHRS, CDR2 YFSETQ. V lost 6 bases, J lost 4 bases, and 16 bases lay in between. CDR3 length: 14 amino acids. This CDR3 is CASTPGRARETQYF. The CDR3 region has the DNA TGCGCCAGCACCCCTGGGCGGGCCCGAGAGACCCAGTACTTC.

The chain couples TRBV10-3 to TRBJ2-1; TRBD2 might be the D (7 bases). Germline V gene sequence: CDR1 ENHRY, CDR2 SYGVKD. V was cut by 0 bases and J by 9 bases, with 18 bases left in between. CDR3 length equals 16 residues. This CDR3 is CAISESGGRADFEQFF. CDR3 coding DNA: TGTGCCATCAGTGAGTCAGGGGGGAGGGCCGATTTTGAGCAGTTCTTC.

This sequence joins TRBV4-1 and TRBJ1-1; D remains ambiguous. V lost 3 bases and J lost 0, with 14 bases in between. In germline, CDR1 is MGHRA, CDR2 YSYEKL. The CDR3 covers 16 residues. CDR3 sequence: CASSQPTGRVNTEAFF. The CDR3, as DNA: TGCGCCAGCAGCCAGCCCACCGGACGGGTGAACACTGAAGCTTTCTTT.

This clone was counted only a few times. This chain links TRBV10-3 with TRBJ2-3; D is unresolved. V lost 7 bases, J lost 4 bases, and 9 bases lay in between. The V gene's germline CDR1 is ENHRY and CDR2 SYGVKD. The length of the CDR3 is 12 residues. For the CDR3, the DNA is TGTGCCATCAAGACGAATCCAGATACGCAGTATTTT. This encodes CAIKTNPDTQYF.

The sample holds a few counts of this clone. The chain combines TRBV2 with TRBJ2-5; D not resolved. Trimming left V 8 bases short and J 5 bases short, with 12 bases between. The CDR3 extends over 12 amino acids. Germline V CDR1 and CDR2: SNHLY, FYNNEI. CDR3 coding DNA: TGTGCCAGCGCTTATACGGCGGAGACCCAGTACTTC. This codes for CASAYTAETQYF. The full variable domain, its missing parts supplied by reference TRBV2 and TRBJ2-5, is EPEVTQTPSHQVTQMGQEVILRCVPISNHLYFYWYRQILGQKVEFLVSFYNNEISEKSEIFDDQFSVERPDGSNFTLKIRSTKLEDSAMYFCASAYTAETQYFGPGTRLLVL.

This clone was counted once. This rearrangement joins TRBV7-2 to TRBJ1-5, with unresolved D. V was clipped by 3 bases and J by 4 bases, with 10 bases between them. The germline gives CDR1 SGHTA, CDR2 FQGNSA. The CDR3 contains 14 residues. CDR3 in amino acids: CASSLTGFNQPQHF. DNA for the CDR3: TGTGCCAGCAGCTTGACCGGGTTTAATCAGCCCCAGCATTTT.

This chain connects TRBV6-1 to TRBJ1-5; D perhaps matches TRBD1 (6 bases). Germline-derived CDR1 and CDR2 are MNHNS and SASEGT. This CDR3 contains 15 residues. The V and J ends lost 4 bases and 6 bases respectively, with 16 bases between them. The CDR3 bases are TGTGCCAGCAGTGCGTACAGGGAGGTTGGTCAGCCCCAGCATTTT. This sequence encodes CASSAYREVGQPQHF.

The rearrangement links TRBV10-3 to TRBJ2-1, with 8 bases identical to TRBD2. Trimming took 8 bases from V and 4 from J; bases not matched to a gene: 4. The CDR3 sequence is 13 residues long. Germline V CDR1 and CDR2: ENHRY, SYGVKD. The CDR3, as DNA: TGTGCCATCGCTGAGCGGGAGTACAATGAGCAGTTCTTC. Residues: CAIAEREYNEQFF.

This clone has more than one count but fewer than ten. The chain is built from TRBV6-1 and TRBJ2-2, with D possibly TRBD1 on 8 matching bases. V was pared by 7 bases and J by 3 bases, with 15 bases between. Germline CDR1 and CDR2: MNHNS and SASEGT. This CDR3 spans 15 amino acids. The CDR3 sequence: CASTRTGGDTGELFF. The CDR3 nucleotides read TGTGCCAGCACCCGCACAGGGGGGGACACCGGGGAGCTGTTTTTT.

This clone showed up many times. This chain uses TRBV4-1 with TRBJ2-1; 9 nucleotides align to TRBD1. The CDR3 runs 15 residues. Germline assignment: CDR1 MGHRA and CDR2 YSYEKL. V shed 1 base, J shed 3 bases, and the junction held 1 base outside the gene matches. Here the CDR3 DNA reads TGCGCCAGCAGCCAAGGGGACAGGGTCTACAATGAGCAGTTCTTC. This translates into CASSQGDRVYNEQFF.

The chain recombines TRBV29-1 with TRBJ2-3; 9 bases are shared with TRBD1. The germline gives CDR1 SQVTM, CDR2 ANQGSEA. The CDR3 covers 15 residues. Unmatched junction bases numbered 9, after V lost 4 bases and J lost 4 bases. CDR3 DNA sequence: TGCAGCGTTGGGGGGACAGGGATTTTATCAGATACGCAGTATTTT. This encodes CSVGGTGILSDTQYF.

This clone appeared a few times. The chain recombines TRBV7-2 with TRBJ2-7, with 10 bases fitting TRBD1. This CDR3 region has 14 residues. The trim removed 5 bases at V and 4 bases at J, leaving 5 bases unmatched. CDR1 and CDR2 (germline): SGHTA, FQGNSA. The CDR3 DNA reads TGTGCCAGCAGCATCAGACAGGGGGCATACGAGCAGTACTTC. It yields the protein CASSIRQGAYEQYF.

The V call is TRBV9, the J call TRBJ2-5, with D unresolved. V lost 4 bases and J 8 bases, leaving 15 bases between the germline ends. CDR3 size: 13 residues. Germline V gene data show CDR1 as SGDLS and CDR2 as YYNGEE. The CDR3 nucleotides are TGTGCCAGCAGCCCCTCGGCCCAGGCAACCCAGTACTTC. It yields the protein CASSPSAQATQYF.

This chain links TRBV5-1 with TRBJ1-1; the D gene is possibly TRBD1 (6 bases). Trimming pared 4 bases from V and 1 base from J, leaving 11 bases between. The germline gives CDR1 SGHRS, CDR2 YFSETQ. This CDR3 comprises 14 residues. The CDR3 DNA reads TGCGCCAGCAGCATGACAGGTCAGAACACTGAAGCTTTCTTT. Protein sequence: CASSMTGQNTEAFF.

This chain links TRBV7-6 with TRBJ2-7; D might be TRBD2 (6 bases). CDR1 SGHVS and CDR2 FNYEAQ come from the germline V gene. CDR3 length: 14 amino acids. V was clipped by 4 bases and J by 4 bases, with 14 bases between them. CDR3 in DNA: TGTGCCAGCAGCTCAGGAGGGGCCCTATACGAGCAGTACTTC. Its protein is CASSSGGALYEQYF.

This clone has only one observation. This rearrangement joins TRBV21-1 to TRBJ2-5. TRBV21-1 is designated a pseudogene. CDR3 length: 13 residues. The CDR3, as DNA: TGTGCCAGCAGCAAAGTTCCCCAAGAGACCCAGTACTTC. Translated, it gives CASSKVPQETQYF.

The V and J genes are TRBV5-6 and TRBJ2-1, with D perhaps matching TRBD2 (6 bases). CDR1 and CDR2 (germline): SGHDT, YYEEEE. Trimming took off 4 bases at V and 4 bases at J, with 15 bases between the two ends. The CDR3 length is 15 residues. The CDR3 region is CASSAGPVLYNEQFF. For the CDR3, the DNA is TGTGCCAGCAGCGCGGGACCAGTCCTATACAATGAGCAGTTCTTC.

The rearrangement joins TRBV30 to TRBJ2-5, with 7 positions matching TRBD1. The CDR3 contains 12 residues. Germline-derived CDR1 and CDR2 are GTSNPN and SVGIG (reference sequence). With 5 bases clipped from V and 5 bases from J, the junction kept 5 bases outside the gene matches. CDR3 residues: CAWDRVGETQYF. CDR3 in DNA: TGTGCCTGGGACAGGGTGGGGGAGACCCAGTACTTC.